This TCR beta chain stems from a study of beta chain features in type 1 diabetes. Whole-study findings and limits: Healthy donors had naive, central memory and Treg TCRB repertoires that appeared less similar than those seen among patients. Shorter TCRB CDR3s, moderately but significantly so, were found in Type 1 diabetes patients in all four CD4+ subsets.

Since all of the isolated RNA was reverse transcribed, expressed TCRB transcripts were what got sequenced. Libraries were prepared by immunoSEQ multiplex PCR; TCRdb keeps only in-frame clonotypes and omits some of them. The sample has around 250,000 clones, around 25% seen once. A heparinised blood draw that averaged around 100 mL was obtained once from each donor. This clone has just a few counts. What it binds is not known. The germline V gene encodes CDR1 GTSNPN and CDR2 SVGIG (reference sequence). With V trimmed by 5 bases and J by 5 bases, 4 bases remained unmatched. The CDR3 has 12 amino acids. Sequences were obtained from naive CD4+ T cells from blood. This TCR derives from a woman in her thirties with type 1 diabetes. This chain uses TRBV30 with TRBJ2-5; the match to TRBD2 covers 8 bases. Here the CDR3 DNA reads TGTGCCTGGGGCGGGAGGCGGGAGACCCAGTACTTC. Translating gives CAWGGRRETQYF.